Listed below are T cell receptor beta chains from one sample, sequenced in a study of T cell repertoires in cytomegalovirus infection. TCRdb re-analysed the reads in MiXCR, keeping a single row per CDR3 protein. The sample yields about 680,000 distinct CDR3 sequences, 20% to 30% seen once. Sequenced: CD8+ T cells from PBMCs. These TCRs come from a human donor in good health (CMV status not recorded). Some clones in this sample may be carry-over from other donors' samples. CDR3s include the opening cysteine and the closing phenylalanine or tryptophan. A D gene is named only where the DNA matches it firmly. Some rows mark clone size as missing; the rest say once, few, many or name a class of expanded clone.

J: TRBJ2-5; D: TRBD2; V: TRBV6-5; size: few; CDR3: CASSYSFGLADQETQYF; DNA: TGTGCCAGCAGTTACTCCTTTGGGCTAGCGGACCAAGAGACCCAGTACTTC
J: TRBJ1-4; D: NA; V: TRBV6-1; size: few; CDR3: CASRDSVNEKLFF; DNA: TGTGCCAGCAGGGACAGTGTTAATGAAAAACTGTTTTTT
J: TRBJ1-1; D: NA; V: TRBV15; size: few; CDR3: CATSRDLERAFF; DNA: TGTGCCACCAGCAGAGATCTAGAGCGAGCTTTCTTT
J: TRBJ2-1; D: NA; V: TRBV20-1; size: few; CDR3: CSARDRDLNNEQFF; DNA: TGCAGTGCTAGAGATCGGGACCTTAACAATGAGCAGTTCTTC
J: TRBJ2-7; D: NA; V: TRBV6-1; size: many; CDR3: CATQRALDNSYEQYF; DNA: TGTGCCACCCAGCGGGCCTTAGACAACTCCTACGAGCAGTACTTC
J: TRBJ2-2; D: TRBD1; V: TRBV7-6; size: NA; CDR3: CASSAPFDRGLGTGELFF; DNA: TGTGCCAGCAGCGCCCCTTTCGACAGGGGGCTTGGGACCGGGGAGCTGTTTTTT
J: TRBJ2-3; D: TRBD2; V: TRBV2; size: NA; CDR3: CASSTGTSRAEDTQYF; DNA: TGTGCCAGCAGTACCGGGACTAGCAGGGCAGAAGATACGCAGTATTTT
J: TRBJ1-1; D: NA; V: TRBV7-9; size: few; CDR3: CASSLVFGSTEAFF; DNA: TGTGCCAGCAGCCTAGTATTTGGGTCCACTGAAGCTTTCTTT
J: TRBJ1-6; D: TRBD1; V: TRBV14; size: many; CDR3: CASSQVSFRDRISGSPLHF; DNA: TGTGCCAGCAGCCAAGTCTCTTTCCGGGACAGAATTTCAGGTTCACCCCTCCACTTT
J: TRBJ1-2; D: NA; V: TRBV7-9; size: NA; CDR3: CASSLGGQTYGYTF; DNA: TGTGCCAGCAGCTTAGGAGGACAGACCTATGGCTACACCTTC
J: TRBJ2-3; D: TRBD2; V: TRBV6-5; size: many; CDR3: CASSYGTSGGGDTQYF; DNA: TGTGCCAGCAGTTACGGGACTAGCGGGGGCGGGGATACGCAGTATTTT
J: TRBJ2-2; D: NA; V: TRBV7-9; size: many; CDR3: CASSLPGTRNTGELFF; DNA: TGTGCCAGCAGCCTCCCCGGGACACGCAACACCGGGGAGCTGTTTTTT
J: TRBJ2-3; D: TRBD2; V: TRBV10-3; size: many; CDR3: CAISDVSSGEVDTQYF; DNA: TGTGCCATCAGTGATGTTTCTAGCGGGGAGGTGGATACGCAGTATTTT
J: TRBJ2-7; D: TRBD1; V: TRBV4-2; size: many; CDR3: CASSQEEGQGNYEQYF; DNA: TGTGCCAGCAGCCAAGAGGAGGGACAGGGCAACTACGAGCAGTACTTC
J: TRBJ2-7; D: NA; V: TRBV19; size: NA; CDR3: CASSIDRDNYEQYF; DNA: TGTGCCAGTAGTATAGATCGGGACAACTACGAGCAGTACTTC
J: TRBJ2-1; D: TRBD2; V: TRBV6-2/TRBV6-3; size: few; CDR3: CASRAPGGGPYNEQFF; DNA: TGTGCCAGCAGGGCTCCGGGCGGGGGGCCTTACAATGAGCAGTTCTTC
J: TRBJ1-2; D: NA; V: TRBV29-1; size: NA; CDR3: CSVDGGLRYGYTF; DNA: TGCAGCGTTGACGGGGGGTTGAGATATGGCTACACCTTC
J: TRBJ2-1; D: TRBD2; V: TRBV15; size: NA; CDR3: CATKTATSGGLSEQFF; DNA: TGTGCCACCAAAACGGCGACTAGCGGGGGTTTGTCTGAGCAGTTCTTC
J: TRBJ2-3; D: NA; V: TRBV19; size: few; CDR3: CASSIKGTQDTQYF; DNA: TGTGCCAGTAGTATAAAGGGAACGCAAGATACGCAGTATTTT
J: TRBJ2-7; D: NA; V: TRBV12-3/TRBV12-4; size: NA; CDR3: CASSPIQGHEQYF; DNA: TGTGCCAGCAGTCCGATACAGGGTCATGAGCAGTACTTC
J: TRBJ2-2; D: TRBD1; V: TRBV20-1; size: NA; CDR3: CSAPDRGDTGELFF; DNA: TGCAGTGCTCCGGACAGGGGCGACACCGGGGAGCTGTTTTTT
J: TRBJ1-1; D: NA; V: TRBV7-2; size: many; CDR3: CASSKIMGTEAFF; DNA: TGTGCCAGCAGCAAAATCATGGGGACTGAAGCTTTCTTT
J: TRBJ1-4; D: TRBD1; V: TRBV7-9; size: many; CDR3: CASSGRTGDKRKLFF; DNA: TGTGCCAGCAGCGGCCGGACAGGGGACAAGAGAAAACTGTTTTTT
J: TRBJ2-5; D: NA; V: TRBV11-1; size: few; CDR3: CASSLFPSPQETQYF; DNA: TGTGCCAGCAGCTTGTTCCCGAGCCCCCAAGAGACCCAGTACTTC
J: TRBJ2-2; D: NA; V: TRBV2; size: NA; CDR3: CARDMNTGELFF; DNA: TGTGCCAGAGACATGAACACCGGGGAGCTGTTTTTT
J: TRBJ2-5; D: NA; V: TRBV29-1; size: few; CDR3: CSVRGGYSQETQYF; DNA: TGCAGCGTTAGGGGCGGATACTCTCAAGAGACCCAGTACTTC
J: TRBJ2-5; D: NA; V: TRBV27; size: many; CDR3: CASSPEAAGRETQYF; DNA: TGTGCCAGCAGTCCGGAGGCCGCGGGGCGGGAGACCCAGTACTTC
J: TRBJ1-4; D: TRBD1; V: TRBV2; size: NA; CDR3: CASSGQGAFGEKLFF; DNA: TGTGCCAGCAGTGGACAGGGGGCTTTTGGGGAAAAACTGTTTTTT
J: TRBJ1-1; D: NA; V: TRBV6-5; size: NA; CDR3: CASSYERTQMNTEAFF; DNA: TGTGCCAGCAGTTACGAGAGGACTCAAATGAACACTGAAGCTTTCTTT
J: TRBJ1-1; D: TRBD1; V: TRBV20-1; size: few; CDR3: CRMTGSERVATEAFF; DNA: TGCAGAATGACAGGGAGTGAACGGGTCGCCACTGAAGCTTTCTTT
J: TRBJ1-1; D: NA; V: TRBV7-9; size: NA; CDR3: CASSPLTGINTEAFF; DNA: TGTGCCAGCAGCCCCTTGACCGGGATCAACACTGAAGCTTTCTTT
J: TRBJ1-5; D: TRBD1; V: TRBV6-1; size: NA; CDR3: CASSHGTALSNQPQHF; DNA: TGTGCCAGCAGCCACGGGACAGCCCTTAGCAATCAGCCCCAGCATTTT
J: TRBJ2-7; D: NA; V: TRBV20-1; size: few; CDR3: CSARDIEGNYEQYF; DNA: TGCAGTGCTAGAGATATTGAGGGGAACTACGAGCAGTACTTC
J: TRBJ2-3; D: TRBD2; V: TRBV20-1; size: NA; CDR3: CSARDTRLAATDTQYF; DNA: TGCAGTGCTAGAGATACTCGACTAGCGGCCACAGATACGCAGTATTTT
J: TRBJ1-5; D: NA; V: TRBV11-1; size: few; CDR3: CASSLALKWINQPQHF; DNA: TGTGCCAGCAGCTTAGCTCTCAAATGGATCAATCAGCCCCAGCATTTT
J: TRBJ1-1; D: NA; V: TRBV25-1; size: NA; CDR3: CASGGVGEAFF; DNA: TGTGCCAGCGGGGGTGTGGGTGAAGCTTTCTTT